This T cell receptor (beta chain) was captured by sequencing in a study of T cells after yellow fever vaccination. Study-level findings and limits: It was a small share of clonotypes that appeared in both CD4 and CD8 compartments. Peaking faster, on day 5 versus 15, the secondary response was nonetheless weaker. Repertoires sorted by FACS could include abundant clonotypes that are contaminants from the bulk population.

V dropped 4 bases and J dropped 5; count of bases not matched to a gene: 10. The germline gives CDR1 SGHTA, CDR2 FQGTGA. There are 15 residues in the CDR3. Note on this clonotype: The antigen is unknown.

Synthesis of TCR cDNA relied on 5'RACE template switching, which attached a universal primer site and UMIs. TCRdb recomputed calls from the 5' RACE reads with MiXCR, one row per CDR3 protein. The sample consists of some 500,000 distinct CDR3 sequences, 13% of them appearing once. The rearrangement uses TRBV7-3 and TRBJ2-7; TRBD1 matches 8 bases. This specimen was PBMCs, taken on the day of the yellow fever booster vaccination. The clonotype comes from a man under 40 who received the YFV17D yellow fever vaccine. This chain's CDR3 is CASSYRGTGAHEQYF. The CDR3 DNA is TGTGCCAGCAGCTACAGGGGGACAGGTGCCCACGAGCAGTACTTC. The complete variable domain, with remaining parts taken from reference TRBV7-3 and TRBJ2-7, reads GAGVSQTPSNKVTEKGKYVELRCDPISGHTALYWYRQSLGQGPEFLIYFQGTGAADDSGLPNDRFFAVRPEGSVSTLKIQRTERGDSAVYLCASSYRGTGAHEQYFGPGTRLTVT.